The next 22 T cell receptor beta chains were all read from a single sample in a study of shared clonotypes between healthy human individuals. The data were produced by immunoSEQ multiplex PCR, yet TCRdb's version contains in-frame clones alone and is incomplete. Altogether roughly 1 million clones are present, around 76% being singletons, with the ten largest covering about 1.5%. Sequenced sample: memory CD4+ T cells sorted from blood. Subset given: CD45RA-negative fraction. The receptors shown here come from a man younger than 35 in good health.

This clone was observed once. V and J are TRBV18 and TRBJ1-2; possible D gene TRBD1, 5 bases. The CDR3 extends over 13 amino acids. Trimming took 4 bases from V and 7 from J, leaving 13 bases between them. Per the germline V gene, CDR1 is KGHSH and CDR2 is LQKENI. Here the CDR3 DNA reads TGTGCCAGCTCACTCCCAGGGTCTGGTGGCTACACCTTC. Translated: CASSLPGSGGYTF.

This rearrangement joins TRBV6-1 to TRBJ1-6; tentative D call: TRBD1 (5 bases). V dropped 3 bases and J dropped 10 bases, with 10 bases sitting between them. Germline V CDR1 and CDR2: MNHNS, SASEGT. This CDR3 comprises 13 residues. The CDR3 nucleotides read TGTGCCAGCAGTGACAGGGAGCGATCACCCCTCCACTTT. This encodes CASSDRERSPLHF.

The chain couples TRBV29-1 to TRBJ1-1; D is undetermined. The CDR3 consists of 12 residues. Looked up from germline, CDR1 is SQVTM and CDR2 is ANQGSEA. The V and J ends lost 2 bases and 0 bases respectively, with 4 bases between them. CDR3 nucleotides: TGCAGCGTTGAACAGTTGAACACTGAAGCTTTCTTT. Residues: CSVEQLNTEAFF. Full variable domain (outside the CDR3, taken from reference TRBV29-1 and TRBJ1-1): SAVISQKPSRDICQRGTSLTIQCQVDSQVTMMFWYRQQPGQSLTLIATANQGSEATYESGFVIDKFPISRPNLTFSTLTVSNMSPEDSSIYLCSVEQLNTEAFFGQGTRLTVV.

This clone has just a few counts. A much larger clone lies one base from this, so it may be a read error. This sample also contains other DNA sequences that code for the same CDR3. The chain combines TRBV7-9 with TRBJ2-5; D ambiguous. Trimming shortened V by 5 bases and J by 2 bases, and 3 bases separated the two germline ends. The CDR3 totals 11 residues. Germline CDR1 SEHNR, CDR2 FQNEAQ (reference sequence). CDR3 region: CASSVQETQYF. The CDR3, as DNA: TGTGCCAGCAGCGTACAAGAGACCCAGTACTTC.

This chain links TRBV5-1 with TRBJ2-7; 7 bases map to TRBD1. The germline CDR1 and CDR2 sequences are SGHRS and YFSETQ. There are 15 residues in the CDR3. The V and J ends lost 4 bases and 3 bases, in that order; junction bases with no gene match: 10. The CDR3: CASSVTGDNLYEQYF. CDR3 DNA sequence: TGCGCCAGCAGCGTAACAGGGGATAACCTCTACGAGCAGTACTTC. Filled out from reference TRBV5-1 and TRBJ2-7, the complete variable domain reads KAGVTQTPRYLIKTRGQQVTLSCSPISGHRSVSWYQQTPGQGLQFLFEYFSETQRNKGNFPGRFSGRQFSNSRSEMNVSTLELGDSALYLCASSVTGDNLYEQYFGPGTRLTVT.

J is TRBJ2-3 and V is TRBV7-2; no firm D call. V shed 5 bases and J shed 3 bases, with 9 bases lying between them. Germline values: CDR1 SGHTA, CDR2 FQGNSA. The length of the CDR3 is 13 residues. In DNA form, the CDR3 reads TGTGCCAGCAGCCACCCGCCGACAGATACGCAGTATTTT. It translates to CASSHPPTDTQYF.

V usage is TRBV19 and J usage is TRBJ1-2; 7 bases are a match to TRBD1. Germline V gene lookup returns CDR1 LNHDA and CDR2 SQIVND (reference sequence). The CDR3 contains 13 residues. The junction had 5 bases not matched to a gene; V was cut back by 3 bases and J by 7 bases. The CDR3, as DNA: TGTGCCAGTAGTATCCAGGGGGACTCTGGCTACACCTTC. Amino acid sequence: CASSIQGDSGYTF.

The rearrangement links TRBV30 to TRBJ2-6; no definite D call. Trimming stripped 4 bases from V and 0 bases from J, with 13 bases between. The germline gives CDR1 GTSNPN, CDR2 SVGIG (reference sequence). The CDR3 has 16 amino acids. CDR3 protein: CAWNPGLDSGANVLTF. The CDR3 coding sequence is TGTGCCTGGAACCCAGGTTTGGACTCTGGGGCCAACGTCCTGACTTTC.

This chain links TRBV10-2 with TRBJ1-2; D might be TRBD1 (5 bases). Trimming pared 4 bases from V and 3 bases from J, leaving 12 bases between. The CDR3 extends over 14 amino acids. Looked up from germline, CDR1 is WSHSY and CDR2 is SAAADI. The CDR3, as DNA: TGCGCCAGCAGTGCGAGGGGCGCTGACTATGGCTACACCTTC. This encodes CASSARGADYGYTF.

As concerns this clone: Other DNA sequences in the same sample also yield this CDR3. V gene TRBV18 combines with J gene TRBJ2-1; D ambiguous. With 2 bases removed from V and 7 bases from J, the gap between germline ends came to 6 bases. Germline V gene lookup returns CDR1 KGHSH and CDR2 LQKENI. The CDR3 consists of 12 residues. The CDR3 DNA is TGTGCCAGCTCACCAAACAGAAATGAGCAGTTCTTC. This encodes CASSPNRNEQFF.

The rearrangement joins TRBV2 to TRBJ1-2; possible D gene TRBD1, 5 bases. Per germline, CDR1 SNHLY and CDR2 FYNNEI. The CDR3 runs 14 residues. The V and J ends lost 7 bases and 7 bases respectively, with 19 bases between them. CDR3 in DNA: TGTGCCAGCATACTTTCGCATGGTACAGGTGGCTACACCTTC. This gives the protein CASILSHGTGGYTF. Based on the CDR3 plus reference TRBV2 and TRBJ1-2, the full variable domain is EPEVTQTPSHQVTQMGQEVILRCVPISNHLYFYWYRQILGQKVEFLVSFYNNEISEKSEIFDDQFSVERPDGSNFTLKIRSTKLEDSAMYFCASILSHGTGGYTFGSGTRLTVV.

The chain links TRBV27 to TRBJ1-5; D possibly corresponds to TRBD1 (5 bases). In germline, CDR1 is MNHEY, CDR2 SMNVEV (reference sequence). V dropped 2 bases and J dropped 7 bases, with 15 bases sitting between them. This CDR3 has 15 amino acids. This CDR3 is CASSLRGPRGQPQHF. CDR3 bases: TGTGCCAGCAGTTTAAGGGGCCCGCGGGGGCAGCCCCAGCATTTT.

J is TRBJ2-7 and V is TRBV7-2; D remains ambiguous. The V gene lost 2 bases and the J gene lost 6 bases, with 8 bases spanning the gap. CDR1 and CDR2 (germline): SGHTA, FQGNSA. This CDR3 has 12 amino acids. CDR3 region: CASSLFGSEQYF. The DNA of the CDR3 is TGTGCCAGCAGCTTATTTGGGTCCGAGCAGTACTTC.

This clone was seen once. As DNA, the CDR3 is TGCGCCAGCAGTTCTACCGGGACTTTAGATGAAAAACTGTTTTTT. Translated, it gives CASSSTGTLDEKLFF. The chain combines TRBV10-2 with TRBJ1-4, with D maybe TRBD1 (5 bases). The CDR3 covers 15 residues. Per germline, CDR1 WSHSY and CDR2 SAAADI. The V end was cut by 5 bases, the J end by 6 bases, with 16 bases between.

The V gene is TRBV10-3, the J gene TRBJ2-7; TRBD1 matches at 8 bases. With 10 bases clipped from V and 5 bases from J, the junction kept 4 bases outside the gene matches. The length of the CDR3 is 11 residues. CDR1 and CDR2 (germline): ENHRY, SYGVKD. This chain's CDR3 is CATKTGDEQYF. The DNA for the CDR3 is TGTGCCACCAAGACAGGGGACGAGCAGTACTTC.

This clone has more than one count but fewer than ten. Other DNA sequences in this specimen translate into the identical CDR3. This chain joins TRBV5-1 and TRBJ2-1; D gene unclear. The germline CDR1 and CDR2 sequences are SGHRS and YFSETQ. The CDR3 contains 15 residues. Trimming pared 0 bases from V and 0 bases from J, leaving 7 bases between. In DNA, the CDR3 is TGCGCCAGCAGCTTGGGGCAGGTCTCCTACAATGAGCAGTTCTTC. Residues: CASSLGQVSYNEQFF.

The chain employs TRBV7-2 and TRBJ1-4; D is unresolved. V was pared by 3 bases and J by 2 bases, with 7 bases between. Germline assignment: CDR1 SGHTA and CDR2 FQGNSA. The CDR3 extends over 14 amino acids. The CDR3 region is CASSLLRTNEKLFF. In DNA form, the CDR3 reads TGTGCCAGCAGCTTGCTCAGGACTAATGAAAAACTGTTTTTT.

The V and J genes are TRBV2 and TRBJ2-7, with 12 bases matching TRBD2. V lost 6 bases, J lost 3 bases, and 6 bases stayed unmatched. Germline loops: CDR1 SNHLY, CDR2 FYNNEI. The CDR3 runs to 15 residues. CDR3 DNA: TGTGCCAGCAGGATGACTAGCGGGGGCCTCTACGAGCAGTACTTC. It encodes CASRMTSGGLYEQYF.

V usage is TRBV7-9 and J usage is TRBJ1-1; D is perhaps TRBD1 (5 bases). The V end lost 5 bases, the J end lost 5 bases, and 12 bases lay between the germline ends. CDR1 and CDR2 (germline): SEHNR, FQNEAQ (reference sequence). The CDR3 contains 13 residues. CDR3 sequence reads: CASSTSGGTEAFF. The CDR3 DNA is TGTGCCAGCAGCACGTCGGGGGGTACTGAAGCTTTCTTT.

The chain employs TRBV9 and TRBJ1-1; unclear D gene. The germline V gene has CDR1 SGDLS and CDR2 YYNGEE. This CDR3 spans 16 amino acids. V shed 1 base and J shed 8 bases, with 21 bases lying between them. CDR3 in DNA: TGTGCCAGCAGCGTATTCGGCGGGAATAACCTAGGGGAAGCTTTCTTT. It yields the protein CASSVFGGNNLGEAFF.

On this clone itself: Distinct nucleotide sequences in the sample also encode this CDR3. The chain uses TRBV7-9 and TRBJ2-7, with 7 bases that match TRBD2. The CDR3 covers 13 residues. Trimming cost V 0 bases and J 4 bases; bases outside gene matches: 0. The germline CDR1 and CDR2 sequences are SEHNR and FQNEAQ (reference sequence). CDR3 sequence (DNA): TGTGCCAGCAGCTTAGCGCGGGGGTACGAGCAGTACTTC. This codes for CASSLARGYEQYF.

This clone was detected once. V is TRBV6-1 and J is TRBJ2-2; weak D call: TRBD2 (6 bases). The CDR3 covers 13 residues. Trimming took off 7 bases at V and 3 bases at J, with 9 bases between the two ends. CDR1 is MNHNS and CDR2 is SASEGT in the germline V gene. The CDR3 loop reads CASKAGYTGELFF. CDR3 bases: TGTGCCAGCAAAGCGGGTTACACCGGGGAGCTGTTTTTT.